Following are 9 T cell receptor beta chains from one sample sequenced in a study of Graves' ophthalmopathy and Graves' hyperthyroidism. RNA transcripts were the source from which TCR beta CDR3 regions were amplified. Scientists carried out first-round RT-PCR using HTBI primers and then a second-round multiplex PCR. Each CDR3 protein is one row after TCRdb ran MiXCR on the multiplex PCR reads. This repertoire shows about 210,000 distinct CDR3 sequences, around 28% found once; its top ten account for approximately 9.6%. The specimen was peripheral blood. The receptors originated from a man aged 50-60 years with Graves' ophthalmopathy.

This clonotype was observed at least ten times. V is TRBV6-2 or TRBV6-3 and J is TRBJ2-7, with D maybe TRBD2 (6 bases). The germline V and J ends were trimmed by 2 bases and 7 bases, with 18 bases remaining between them. CDR3 length equals 15 residues. Germline assignment: CDR1 MNHEY and CDR2 SVGEGT. The CDR3 protein is CASSYSRGPRGEQYF. Here the CDR3 DNA reads TGTGCCAGCAGTTACAGCCGGGGCCCCCGGGGGGAGCAGTACTTC.

In this sample, this clonotype turned up many times. This CDR3 reads CATSDPRDTKYEQYF. The CDR3, as DNA: TGTGCCACCAGTGATCCCCGGGACACCAAATATGAGCAGTACTTC. The genes are TRBV24-1 and TRBJ2-7, with D possibly matching TRBD1 (6 bases). The V end lost 3 bases, the J end lost 7 bases, and 18 bases lay between the germline ends. The CDR3 is 15 residues long. The germline CDR1 and CDR2 sequences are KGHDR and SFDVKD.

This clonotype has more than one count but fewer than ten. This chain connects TRBV6-1 to TRBJ2-7; 9 nucleotides align to TRBD1. Germline-derived CDR1 and CDR2 are MNHNS and SASEGT. V was clipped by 9 bases and J by 4 bases; unmatched bases: 4. The CDR3 sequence is 12 residues long. CDR3: CASRTGVYEQYF. As DNA, the CDR3 is TGTGCCAGTCGGACAGGGGTTTACGAGCAGTACTTC.

The chain carries TRBV25-1 and TRBJ1-2, with D possibly matching TRBD1 (5 bases). Germline values: CDR1 MGHDK, CDR2 SYGVNS. Trimming removed 1 base at V and 4 bases at J, with 13 bases between. The CDR3 is made up of 15 amino acids. CDR3 sequence reads: CASSELGESPYGYTF. CDR3 nucleotide sequence: TGTGCCAGCAGTGAATTGGGGGAATCCCCCTATGGCTACACCTTC.

This clonotype was found a few times. This chain links TRBV6-2 or TRBV6-3 with TRBJ2-5; 7 nucleotides agree with TRBD2. This CDR3 spans 15 amino acids. V shed 10 bases, J shed 1 base, and the junction held 12 bases outside the gene matches. CDR1 and CDR2 (germline): MNHEY, SVGEGT. The CDR3 DNA is TGTGCCACCACCTCGGGACTATTCATCCAAGAGACCCAGTACTTC. This codes for CATTSGLFIQETQYF.

The J gene is TRBJ2-7, the V gene TRBV6-5; D perhaps matches TRBD2 (5 bases). The CDR3 covers 12 residues. CDR1 and CDR2 from the germline V gene are MNHEY and SVGAGI. V lost 2 bases and J 8 bases, leaving 10 bases between the germline ends. CDR3 sequence: CASSYIRGQQYF. The CDR3 bases are TGTGCCAGCAGTTACATCCGCGGGCAGCAGTACTTC.

The V call is TRBV28, the J call TRBJ1-1; 7 bases fit TRBD1. This CDR3 region has 13 residues. Germline values: CDR1 MDHEN, CDR2 SYDVKM. The V gene end was trimmed by 7 bases and the J gene end by 8 bases; junction bases not matched to a gene: 10. CDR3 nucleotides: TGTGCCAGCATCCAGTCGACAGGGCCCGAAGCTTTCTTT. Protein product: CASIQSTGPEAFF.

Ten or more counts support this clonotype. This sequence joins TRBV11-3 and TRBJ2-5; D remains unclear. The CDR3 has 14 amino acids. Trimming left V 5 bases short and J 9 bases short, with 19 bases between. Germline CDR1 SGHNT, CDR2 YENEEA. This CDR3 is CASSPLNTPESQYF. As DNA, the CDR3 is TGTGCCAGCAGCCCGCTTAATACGCCGGAATCCCAGTACTTC.

Many counts were recorded for this clonotype. The V and J genes are TRBV20-1 and TRBJ2-7; 10 bases are shared with TRBD2. This CDR3 is built from 14 residues. Trimming cost V 3 bases and J 7 bases; bases outside gene matches: 9. CDR1 is DFQATT and CDR2 is SNEGSKA in the germline V gene (reference sequence). CDR3 amino acids: CSASYRALAGEQYF. For the CDR3, the DNA is TGCAGTGCTAGTTACAGGGCACTAGCGGGGGAGCAGTACTTC.